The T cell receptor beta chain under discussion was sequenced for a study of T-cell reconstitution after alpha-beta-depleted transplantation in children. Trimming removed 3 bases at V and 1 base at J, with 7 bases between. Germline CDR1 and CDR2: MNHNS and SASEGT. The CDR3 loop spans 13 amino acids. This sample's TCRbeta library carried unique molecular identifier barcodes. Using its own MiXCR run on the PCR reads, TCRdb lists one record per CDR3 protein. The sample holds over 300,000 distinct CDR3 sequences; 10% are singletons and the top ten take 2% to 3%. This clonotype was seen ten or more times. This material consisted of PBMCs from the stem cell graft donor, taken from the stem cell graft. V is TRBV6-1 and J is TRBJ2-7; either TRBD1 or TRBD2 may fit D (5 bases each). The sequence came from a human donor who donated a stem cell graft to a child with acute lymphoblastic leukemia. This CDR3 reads CASSERGSYEQYF. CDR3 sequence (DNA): TGTGCCAGCAGTGAGAGGGGATCCTACGAGCAGTACTTC.